Each of the 29 T cell receptor beta chains below was sequenced from the same sample in a study of PD-1 blockade in classical Hodgkin lymphoma. Using immunoSEQ multiplex PCR, the repertoire was profiled, and TCRdb retains in-frame clones only, with some absent. The data show 25,000 to 30,000 clones, roughly 88% seen once. All the patients suffered relapse after autologous stem cell transplantation, and brentuximab vedotin exposure differed. The study isolated CD8+ T cells from thawed PBMCs by magnetic negative selection. Sample: CD8+ T cells from blood, taken at baseline. These TCRs come from a human donor with classical Hodgkin lymphoma.

The chain carries TRBV7-3 and TRBJ2-3, with 14 bases that match TRBD2. This CDR3 is built from 19 residues. The junction had 9 bases not matched to a gene; V was cut back by 4 bases and J by 0 bases. Germline V gene data show CDR1 as SGHTA and CDR2 as FQGTGA. The CDR3, as DNA: TGTGCCAGCAGCTCAGGACTAGCGGGAGGTCTGACAAGCACAGATACGCAGTATTTT. It encodes CASSSGLAGGLTSTDTQYF. The whole variable domain, remainder taken from reference TRBV7-3 and TRBJ2-3, is GAGVSQTPSNKVTEKGKYVELRCDPISGHTALYWYRQSLGQGPEFLIYFQGTGAADDSGLPNDRFFAVRPEGSVSTLKIQRTERGDSAVYLCASSSGLAGGLTSTDTQYFGPGTRLTVL.

The chain links TRBV27 to TRBJ2-1, with 11 bases identical to TRBD1. The ends lost 5 bases at V and 6 bases at J; junction bases unmatched: 6. Germline CDR1 MNHEY, CDR2 SMNVEV (reference sequence). The CDR3 sequence is 15 residues long. The CDR3: CASSEDRGHGNEQFF. As DNA, the CDR3 is TGTGCCAGCAGTGAGGACAGGGGGCACGGCAATGAGCAGTTCTTC.

The CDR3 is CASSITGYNEKLFF. The CDR3 region has the DNA TGTGCCAGCAGTATCACAGGGTATAATGAAAAACTGTTTTTT. This chain connects TRBV27 to TRBJ1-4; possible D gene TRBD1, 6 bases. V was pared by 5 bases and J by 4 bases, with 11 bases between. The length of the CDR3 is 14 residues. Germline V gene sequence: CDR1 MNHEY, CDR2 SMNVEV (reference sequence).

The chain is built from TRBV5-5 and TRBJ2-1; 7 nucleotides align to TRBD2. Germline V gene data show CDR1 as SGHKS and CDR2 as YYEKEE (reference sequence). Trimming took 0 bases from V and 7 from J; bases not matched to a gene: 7. This CDR3 has 15 residues. The CDR3 coding sequence is TGTGCCAGCAGCTTGGACCCTCAACTAGCGAATGAGCAGTTCTTC. It specifies CASSLDPQLANEQFF.

This clone has a single count. V and J are TRBV27 and TRBJ2-7; 10 bases map to TRBD1. This CDR3 has 15 residues. Per germline, CDR1 MNHEY and CDR2 SMNVEV (reference sequence). V gave up 6 bases and J gave up 5 bases; unmatched junction bases: 10. The CDR3 sequence is CASRAPGQGSHEQYF. In nucleotides, the CDR3 is TGTGCCAGCAGAGCACCGGGACAGGGGTCCCACGAGCAGTACTTC.

This sequence joins TRBV28 and TRBJ1-1, with 7 bases lining up with TRBD1. Germline V gene sequence: CDR1 MDHEN, CDR2 SYDVKM. The CDR3 covers 14 residues. After removal of 6 bases from V and 4 bases from J, the junction contained 8 bases not matched to a gene. CDR3 DNA sequence: TGTGCCAGCAGGCCGTTAGGGGGCGGCACTGAAGCTTTCTTT. It is translated as CASRPLGGGTEAFF. Full variable domain (outside the CDR3, taken from reference TRBV28 and TRBJ1-1): DVKVTQSSRYLVKRTGEKVFLECVQDMDHENMFWYRQDPGLGLRLIYFSYDVKMKEKGDIPEGYSVSREKKERFSLILESASTNQTSMYLCASRPLGGGTEAFFGQGTRLTVV.

This sequence joins TRBV6-5 and TRBJ1-3, with 7 bases lining up with TRBD1. The ends lost 6 bases at V and 4 bases at J; junction bases unmatched: 3. CDR3 length equals 13 residues. Germline V gene sequence: CDR1 MNHEY, CDR2 SVGAGI. The CDR3 DNA sequence: TGTGCCAGCAGGACAGGGTTGGGAAACACCATATATTTT. Protein: CASRTGLGNTIYF.

This sequence joins TRBV15 and TRBJ2-1; TRBD2 agrees at 14 bases. With 2 bases clipped from V and 3 bases from J, the junction kept 15 bases outside the gene matches. Germline CDR1 and CDR2: LNHNV and YYDKDF (reference sequence). The CDR3 sequence is 21 residues long. CDR3 sequence reads: CATSRIDRRTSGRLNYNEQFF. The CDR3 DNA reads as TGTGCCACCAGCAGAATTGACCGTCGGACTAGCGGGAGGTTGAACTACAATGAGCAGTTCTTC.

J is TRBJ2-7 and V is TRBV4-1, with a possible D match to TRBD2 (5 bases). V was clipped by 1 base and J by 4 bases, with 8 bases between them. The CDR3 has 13 amino acids. Germline assignment: CDR1 MGHRA and CDR2 YSYEKL. The DNA for the CDR3 is TGCGCCAGCAGCCAAGTGGGGAGTTACGAGCAGTACTTC. This encodes CASSQVGSYEQYF.

The rearrangement links TRBV14 to TRBJ2-1; 8 bases map to TRBD1. Looked up from germline, CDR1 is SGHDN and CDR2 is FVKESK. This CDR3 spans 12 amino acids. The V and J ends lost 4 bases and 9 bases, in that order; junction bases with no gene match: 2. CDR3 amino acids: CASSPTGAEQFF. The DNA of the CDR3 is TGTGCCAGCAGCCCGACAGGGGCTGAGCAGTTCTTC.

This clone was seen only once. V usage is TRBV5-1 and J usage is TRBJ2-2, with 7 bases matching TRBD1. The CDR3 totals 18 residues. Germline trimming cut 3 bases from V and 0 bases from J; bases unmatched to any gene: 11. CDR1 is SGHRS, CDR2 YFSETQ, per germline. The CDR3 spells CASSSPGRGLSNTGELFF. The CDR3 DNA sequence: TGCGCCAGCAGCTCCCCTGGCAGGGGGTTATCGAACACCGGGGAGCTGTTTTTT. The full variable domain, in which reference TRBV5-1 and TRBJ2-2 provide the parts outside the CDR3, is KAGVTQTPRYLIKTRGQQVTLSCSPISGHRSVSWYQQTPGQGLQFLFEYFSETQRNKGNFPGRFSGRQFSNSRSEMNVSTLELGDSALYLCASSSPGRGLSNTGELFFGEGSRLTVL.

The chain combines TRBV10-3 with TRBJ2-1; 10 bases are shared with TRBD1. The CDR3 length is 13 residues. V shed 10 bases, J shed 8 bases, and the junction held 8 bases outside the gene matches. CDR1 ENHRY and CDR2 SYGVKD come from the germline V gene. As DNA, the CDR3 is TGTGCCAGCTTGACAGGGGGCCCGGATGAGCAGTTCTTC. Translation: CASLTGGPDEQFF.

This clone was seen only once. The chain couples TRBV10-1 to TRBJ2-7; D might be TRBD2 (6 bases). The CDR3 covers 12 residues. Deletions cut 2 bases from V and 6 bases from J, with 8 bases between. Germline loops: CDR1 WNHNN, CDR2 SYGVQD (reference sequence). In DNA form, the CDR3 reads TGCGCCAGCAGTGAGGGGGGGTTCGAGCAGTACTTC. It yields the protein CASSEGGFEQYF.

The chain uses TRBV7-9 and TRBJ2-1; unclear D gene. Germline-derived CDR1 and CDR2 are SEHNR and FQNEAQ (reference sequence). There are 15 residues in the CDR3. The V end lost 5 bases, the J end lost 1 base, and 12 bases lay between the germline ends. The CDR3 DNA reads as TGTGCCAGCAGCCCCCAGTGGCCTTCCTACAATGAGCAGTTCTTC. Protein: CASSPQWPSYNEQFF.

The genes are TRBV28 and TRBJ1-1; maybe TRBD1 (5 bases). This CDR3 is 14 amino acids long. The V gene's germline CDR1 is MDHEN and CDR2 SYDVKM. V was pared by 6 bases and J by 6 bases, with 17 bases between. CDR3 in DNA: TGTGCCAGCAGATCCCTGGGACCTGCTGCTGAAGCTTTCTTT. Translated, it gives CASRSLGPAAEAFF.

The chain uses TRBV19 and TRBJ1-1, with TRBD1 matching over 7 bases. The CDR3 sequence is 14 residues long. CDR1 is LNHDA and CDR2 is SQIVND in the germline V gene (reference sequence). Trimming took 7 bases from V and 1 from J; bases not matched to a gene: 6. Written as DNA, the CDR3 is TGTGCCAGTACCCAGAACAGGGGGAACACTGAAGCTTTCTTT. Translation: CASTQNRGNTEAFF. Drawing the rest from reference TRBV19 and TRBJ1-1, the complete variable domain is DGGITQSPKYLFRKEGQNVTLSCEQNLNHDAMYWYRQDPGQGLRLIYYSQIVNDFQKGDIAEGYSVSREKKESFPLTVTSAQKNPTAFYLCASTQNRGNTEAFFGQGTRLTVV.

J is TRBJ1-3 and V is TRBV4-1; no definite D call. The length of the CDR3 is 13 residues. Trimming removed 4 bases at V and 3 bases at J, with 7 bases between. Germline V gene sequence: CDR1 MGHRA, CDR2 YSYEKL. The CDR3, as DNA: TGCGCCAGCAGCCCCCTAGTTGGAAACACCATATATTTT. Translation gives CASSPLVGNTIYF.

The CDR3 spells CASSRGSGTEAFF. Written as DNA, the CDR3 is TGCGCCAGCAGCAGGGGTAGCGGCACTGAAGCTTTCTTT. The V gene is TRBV10-1, the J gene TRBJ1-1; D perhaps matches TRBD1 (6 bases). The V and J ends lost 6 bases and 4 bases respectively, with 12 bases between them. The CDR3 covers 13 residues. CDR1 is WNHNN, CDR2 SYGVQD, per germline (reference sequence).

The rearrangement joins TRBV9 to TRBJ1-3, with TRBD1 as a possible D gene (6 bases). The germline CDR1 and CDR2 sequences are SGDLS and YYNGEE. This CDR3 spans 14 amino acids. Trimming took 6 bases from V and 0 from J, leaving 10 bases between them. Here the CDR3 reads CASNRADSGNTIYF. CDR3 in DNA: TGTGCCAGCAACAGGGCCGACTCTGGAAACACCATATATTTT.

This sequence joins TRBV4-1 and TRBJ2-7; TRBD2 matches at 7 bases. Germline lookup yields CDR1 MGHRA and CDR2 YSYEKL. The junction had 4 bases not matched to a gene; V was cut back by 2 bases and J by 3 bases. The CDR3 is made up of 14 amino acids. The CDR3 nucleotides are TGCGCCAGCAGCCAAAGGACTAGAAACTACGAGCAGTACTTC. The encoded protein is CASSQRTRNYEQYF.

The chain employs TRBV7-9 and TRBJ2-5; unclear D gene. The V end was cut by 5 bases, the J end by 5 bases, with 9 bases between. The V gene's germline CDR1 is SEHNR and CDR2 FQNEAQ (reference sequence). This CDR3 is 12 amino acids long. The CDR3 is CASSPYKETQYF. CDR3 coding DNA: TGTGCCAGCAGCCCCTACAAGGAGACCCAGTACTTC.

With regard to this clone: In the same sample, other DNA sequences code for this CDR3. The chain couples TRBV27 to TRBJ2-7; unclear D gene. The V end was cut by 4 bases, the J end by 4 bases, with 5 bases between. The V gene's germline CDR1 is MNHEY and CDR2 SMNVEV (reference sequence). The CDR3 is 11 residues long. The CDR3 coding sequence is TGTGCCAGCAGTTCGGCGTACGAGCAGTACTTC. Translating it yields CASSSAYEQYF.

The rearrangement uses TRBV7-9 and TRBJ1-1; no clear D gene. V lost 5 bases to trimming and J lost 2 bases, with 24 bases between them. The CDR3 loop spans 18 amino acids. Germline V gene sequence: CDR1 SEHNR, CDR2 FQNEAQ (reference sequence). The CDR3 is CASSQQPGPRTLNTEAFF. CDR3 DNA sequence: TGTGCCAGCAGCCAACAGCCGGGCCCCCGCACCCTCAACACTGAAGCTTTCTTT.

The J gene is TRBJ2-1, the V gene TRBV7-8; D not certain. The length of the CDR3 is 15 residues. V dropped 3 bases and J dropped 0 bases, with 9 bases sitting between them. Germline V CDR1 and CDR2: SGHVS, FQNEAQ. CDR3 region: CASSFYPSSYNEQFF. The DNA for the CDR3 is TGTGCCAGCAGCTTCTACCCGAGCTCCTACAATGAGCAGTTCTTC.

The genes are TRBV9 and TRBJ1-3, with D hard to call. Trimming stripped 5 bases from V and 4 bases from J, with 10 bases between. Germline loops: CDR1 SGDLS, CDR2 YYNGEE. The CDR3 extends over 13 amino acids. The CDR3 sequence is CASRDAQGNTIYF. The CDR3 nucleotides read TGTGCCAGCAGAGACGCTCAGGGAAACACCATATATTTT.

The sample holds a few counts of this clone. The rearrangement joins TRBV4-1 to TRBJ1-5; D might be TRBD1 (5 bases). CDR3 length: 14 amino acids. Germline V gene data show CDR1 as MGHRA and CDR2 as YSYEKL. Trimming pared 1 base from V and 6 bases from J, leaving 10 bases between. The CDR3 sequence: CASSQVQGSQPQHF. The CDR3 coding sequence is TGCGCCAGCAGCCAAGTTCAGGGTTCTCAGCCCCAGCATTTT.

The chain recombines TRBV9 with TRBJ2-1, with no clear D. V lost 0 bases to trimming and J lost 9 bases, with 10 bases between them. The CDR3 is 13 amino acids. Germline V gene lookup returns CDR1 SGDLS and CDR2 YYNGEE. CDR3 in amino acids: CASSVGVSGEQFF. CDR3 nucleotides: TGTGCCAGCAGCGTAGGGGTGAGTGGTGAGCAGTTCTTC. Variable domain in full (rest from reference TRBV9 and TRBJ2-1): DSGVTQTPKHLITATGQRVTLRCSPRSGDLSVYWYQQSLDQGLQFLIQYYNGEERAKGNILERFSAQQFPDLHSELNLSSLELGDSALYFCASSVGVSGEQFFGPGTRLTVL.

V gene TRBV5-6 combines with J gene TRBJ1-5, with D perhaps matching TRBD1 (5 bases). Trimming took off 3 bases at V and 7 bases at J, with 11 bases between the two ends. Germline CDR1 reads SGHDT; CDR2 reads YYEEEE. The CDR3 has 13 residues. CDR3 sequence: CASSWGGGQPQHF. The CDR3 DNA follows: TGTGCCAGCAGCTGGGGGGGTGGGCAGCCCCAGCATTTT.

This rearrangement joins TRBV29-1 to TRBJ2-7; unclear D gene. Germline lookup yields CDR1 SQVTM and CDR2 ANQGSEA. The CDR3 runs to 9 residues. CDR3 sequence (DNA): TGCATCACCCACTACGAGCAGTACTTC. Translation: CITHYEQYF.